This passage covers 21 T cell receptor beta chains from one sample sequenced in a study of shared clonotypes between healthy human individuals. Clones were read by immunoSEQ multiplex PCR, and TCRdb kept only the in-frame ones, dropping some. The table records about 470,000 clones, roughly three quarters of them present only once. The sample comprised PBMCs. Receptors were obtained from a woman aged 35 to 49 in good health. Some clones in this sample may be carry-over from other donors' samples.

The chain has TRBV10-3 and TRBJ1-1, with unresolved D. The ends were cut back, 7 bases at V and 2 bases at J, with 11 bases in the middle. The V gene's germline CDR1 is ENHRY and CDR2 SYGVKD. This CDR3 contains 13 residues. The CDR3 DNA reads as TGTGCCATCAAGGGAGCAGGTAACACTGAAGCTTTCTTT. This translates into CAIKGAGNTEAFF.

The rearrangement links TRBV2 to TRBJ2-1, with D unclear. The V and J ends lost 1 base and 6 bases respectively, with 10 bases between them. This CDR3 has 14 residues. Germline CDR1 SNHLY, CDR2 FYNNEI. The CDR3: CASSEDSALNEQFF. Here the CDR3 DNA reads TGTGCCAGCAGTGAAGACAGTGCCCTCAATGAGCAGTTCTTC. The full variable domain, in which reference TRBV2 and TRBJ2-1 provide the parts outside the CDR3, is EPEVTQTPSHQVTQMGQEVILRCVPISNHLYFYWYRQILGQKVEFLVSFYNNEISEKSEIFDDQFSVERPDGSNFTLKIRSTKLEDSAMYFCASSEDSALNEQFFGPGTRLTVL.

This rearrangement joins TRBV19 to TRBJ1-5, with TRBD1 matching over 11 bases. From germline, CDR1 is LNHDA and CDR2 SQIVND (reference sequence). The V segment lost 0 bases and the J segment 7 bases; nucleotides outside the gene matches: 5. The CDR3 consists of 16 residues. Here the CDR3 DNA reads TGTGCCAGTAGTATAGAGGGGACAGGGGGAGGACAGCCCCAGCATTTT. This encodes CASSIEGTGGGQPQHF.

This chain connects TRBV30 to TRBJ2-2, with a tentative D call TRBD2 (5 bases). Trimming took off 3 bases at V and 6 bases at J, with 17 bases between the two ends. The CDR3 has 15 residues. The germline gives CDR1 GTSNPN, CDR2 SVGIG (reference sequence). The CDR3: CAWSLLGRRAGELFF. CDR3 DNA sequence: TGTGCCTGGAGCCTTTTGGGCCGGCGGGCCGGGGAGCTGTTTTTT.

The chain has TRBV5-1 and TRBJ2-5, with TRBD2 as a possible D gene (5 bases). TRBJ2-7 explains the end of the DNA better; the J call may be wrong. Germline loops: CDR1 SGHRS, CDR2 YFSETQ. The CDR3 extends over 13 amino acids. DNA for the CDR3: TGCGCCAGCAGCTTGGTAGAGGGCTACGAGCAGTACTTC. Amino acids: CASSLVEGYEQYF.

The CDR3 DNA sequence: TGTGCCTGGAGTCGAGAGGCCTACGAGCAGTACTTC. Translated, it gives CAWSREAYEQYF. The chain couples TRBV30 to TRBJ2-7; no clear D gene. In germline, CDR1 is GTSNPN, CDR2 SVGIG (reference sequence). Trimming shortened V by 2 bases and J by 2 bases, and 7 bases separated the two germline ends. This CDR3 spans 12 amino acids.

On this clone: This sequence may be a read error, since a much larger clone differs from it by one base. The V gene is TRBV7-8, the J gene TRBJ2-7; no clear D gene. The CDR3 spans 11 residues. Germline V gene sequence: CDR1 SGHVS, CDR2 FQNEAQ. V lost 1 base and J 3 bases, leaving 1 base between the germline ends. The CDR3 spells CASSLDYEQYF. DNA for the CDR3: TGTGCCAGCAGCTTAGACTACGAGCAGTACTTC.

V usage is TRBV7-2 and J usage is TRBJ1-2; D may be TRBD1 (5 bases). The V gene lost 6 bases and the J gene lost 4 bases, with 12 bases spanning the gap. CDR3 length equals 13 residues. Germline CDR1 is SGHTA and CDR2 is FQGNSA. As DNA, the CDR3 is TGTGCCAGCAGGGAGGGGAGCCCCTATGGCTACACCTTC. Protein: CASREGSPYGYTF.

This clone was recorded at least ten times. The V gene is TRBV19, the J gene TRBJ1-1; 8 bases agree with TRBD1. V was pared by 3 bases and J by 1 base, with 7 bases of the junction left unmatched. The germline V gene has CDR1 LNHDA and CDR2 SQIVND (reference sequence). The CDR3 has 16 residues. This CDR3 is CASSMRTGWENTEAFF. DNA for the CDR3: TGTGCCAGTAGTATGAGGACAGGGTGGGAGAACACTGAAGCTTTCTTT.

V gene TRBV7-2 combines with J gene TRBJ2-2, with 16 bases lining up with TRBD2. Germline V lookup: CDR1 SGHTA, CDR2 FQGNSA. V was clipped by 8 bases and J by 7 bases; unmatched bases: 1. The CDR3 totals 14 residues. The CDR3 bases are TGTGCCAGCGGGACTAGCGGGAGGGTCGGGGAGCTGTTTTTT. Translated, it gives CASGTSGRVGELFF. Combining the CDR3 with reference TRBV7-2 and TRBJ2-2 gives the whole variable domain GAGVSQSPSNKVTEKGKDVELRCDPISGHTALYWYRQSLGQGLEFLIYFQGNSAPDKSGLPSDRFSAERTGGSVSTLTIQRTQQEDSAVYLCASGTSGRVGELFFGEGSRLTVL.

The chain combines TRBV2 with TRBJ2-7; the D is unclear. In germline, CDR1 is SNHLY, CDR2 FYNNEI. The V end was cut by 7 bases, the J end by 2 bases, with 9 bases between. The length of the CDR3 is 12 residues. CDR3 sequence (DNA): TGTGCCAGCACTTCAGAGACCTACGAGCAGTACTTC. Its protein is CASTSETYEQYF.

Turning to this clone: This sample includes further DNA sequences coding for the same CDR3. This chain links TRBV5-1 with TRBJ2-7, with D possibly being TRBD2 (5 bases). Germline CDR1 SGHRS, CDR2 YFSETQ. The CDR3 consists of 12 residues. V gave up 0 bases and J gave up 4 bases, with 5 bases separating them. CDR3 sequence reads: CASSLGGYEQYF. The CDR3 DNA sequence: TGCGCCAGCAGCTTGGGCGGGTACGAGCAGTACTTC.

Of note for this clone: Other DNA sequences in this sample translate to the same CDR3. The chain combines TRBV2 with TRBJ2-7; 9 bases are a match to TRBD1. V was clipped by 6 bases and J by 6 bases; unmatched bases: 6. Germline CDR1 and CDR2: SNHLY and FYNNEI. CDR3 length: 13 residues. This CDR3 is CASSAGQGREQYF. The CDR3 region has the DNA TGTGCCAGCAGCGCCGGACAGGGGCGCGAGCAGTACTTC.

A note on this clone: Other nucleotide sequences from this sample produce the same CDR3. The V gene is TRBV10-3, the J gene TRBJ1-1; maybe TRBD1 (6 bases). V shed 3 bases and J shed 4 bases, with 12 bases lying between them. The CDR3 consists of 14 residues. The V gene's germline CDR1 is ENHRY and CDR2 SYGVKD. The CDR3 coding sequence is TGTGCCATCAGTGACCGGGGGCCGGGCACTGAAGCTTTCTTT. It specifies CAISDRGPGTEAFF.

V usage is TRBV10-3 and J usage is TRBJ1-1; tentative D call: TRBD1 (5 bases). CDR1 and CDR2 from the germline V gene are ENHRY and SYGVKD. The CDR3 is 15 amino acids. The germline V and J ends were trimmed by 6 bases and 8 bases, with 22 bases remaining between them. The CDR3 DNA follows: TGTGCCATCAGCGAGAACAGGTTCTTAAAGTCCGAAGCTTTCTTT. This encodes CAISENRFLKSEAFF.

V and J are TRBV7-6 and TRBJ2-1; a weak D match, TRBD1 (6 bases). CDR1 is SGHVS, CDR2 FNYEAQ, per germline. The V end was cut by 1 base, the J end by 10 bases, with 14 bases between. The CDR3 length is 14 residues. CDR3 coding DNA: TGTGCCAGCAGCTTAGTAGTCAGGGGCTGGGAGCAGTTCTTC. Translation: CASSLVVRGWEQFF.

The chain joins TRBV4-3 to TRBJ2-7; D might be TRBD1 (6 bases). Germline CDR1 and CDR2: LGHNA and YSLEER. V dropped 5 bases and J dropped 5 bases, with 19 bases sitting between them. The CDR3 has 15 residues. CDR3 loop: CASSSSPGGGHEQYF. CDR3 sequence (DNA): TGCGCCAGCAGCTCATCCCCGGGTGGGGGCCACGAGCAGTACTTC.

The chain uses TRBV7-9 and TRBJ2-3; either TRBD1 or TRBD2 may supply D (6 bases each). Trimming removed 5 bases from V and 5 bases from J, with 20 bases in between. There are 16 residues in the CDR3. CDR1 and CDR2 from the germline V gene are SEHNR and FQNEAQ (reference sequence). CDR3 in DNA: TGTGCCAGCAGCCCCCCAGGTTCTGGAGGGGGAGATACGCAGTATTTT. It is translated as CASSPPGSGGGDTQYF.

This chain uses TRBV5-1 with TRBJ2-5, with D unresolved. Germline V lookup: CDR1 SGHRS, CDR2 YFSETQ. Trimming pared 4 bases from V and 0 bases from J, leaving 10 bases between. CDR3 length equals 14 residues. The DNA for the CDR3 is TGCGCCAGCAGCGGTGCACAACACCAAGAGACCCAGTACTTC. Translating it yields CASSGAQHQETQYF. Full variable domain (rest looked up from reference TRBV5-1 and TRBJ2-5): KAGVTQTPRYLIKTRGQQVTLSCSPISGHRSVSWYQQTPGQGLQFLFEYFSETQRNKGNFPGRFSGRQFSNSRSEMNVSTLELGDSALYLCASSGAQHQETQYFGPGTRLLVL.

CDR3: CASSQTVRGSYNEQFF. The CDR3 DNA reads TGCGCCAGCAGCCAAACTGTTAGAGGATCCTACAATGAGCAGTTCTTC. The chain employs TRBV4-1 and TRBJ2-1; D remains unclear. The CDR3 totals 16 residues. Germline CDR1 and CDR2: MGHRA and YSYEKL. V dropped 2 bases and J dropped 1 base, with 12 bases sitting between them.

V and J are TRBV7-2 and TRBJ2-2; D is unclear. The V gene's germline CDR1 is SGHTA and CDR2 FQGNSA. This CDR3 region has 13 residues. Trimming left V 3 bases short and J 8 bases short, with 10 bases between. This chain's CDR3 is CASSFAGSGELFF. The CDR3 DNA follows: TGTGCCAGCAGCTTTGCCGGCTCTGGGGAGCTGTTTTTT.